This T cell receptor (beta chain) was recorded in a study of identical twins (TCRdb year 2016). The study in broad terms: TCR alpha and beta repertoires from monozygotic twins, unrelated adults of various ages and cord blood were deep-sequenced to test whether fetal clonotypes persist. To rule out contamination, replicate twin experiments were performed at different times with different library preparation protocols.

The CDR3 measures 16 amino acids from cysteine to phenylalanine. The CDR3 DNA has 48 bases and is translated from base 1. The germline V and J ends show losses of 1 base and 3 bases respectively, and no gene match explains 6 bases of the junction. The CDR1 and CDR2 encoded by the germline V gene (reference sequence) are SEHNR and FQNEAQ. There are a few counts of this clonotype. Its antigen remains undetermined. No much larger clone is present one base from it, and per-base qualities are unavailable. Library preparation was by 5' RACE. These reads were obtained on an Illumina HiSeq 2000. A universal primer binding site was introduced by template switching, and a unique molecular identifier was present in the final cDNA, enabling accurate counting of TCR cDNA molecules. Specific primers in the conserved constant-segment region were used to synthesize first-strand cDNA for the TCR alpha and beta chains. To control for contamination, every cDNA library carried two barcodes: a SMART-Mk sample barcode plus Illumina barcodes. TruSeq adapter sequences along with Illumina sample barcodes were introduced in two successive PCR steps. The TCR alpha and beta cDNA libraries were sequenced on the Illumina HiSeq platform using custom primers. Concerning the study's data processing: Raw reads were processed with MiGEC to extract unique molecular identifiers, and MiXCR was used to determine CDR3 positions. Recombination models were inferred per individual with the repgenHMM and IGoR tools using an EM algorithm. Shared clonotypes were analyzed with the tcR package in R, and sharing was normalized by the product of cloneset sizes. To study raw recombination free of thymic and clonal selection effects, out-of-frame nonproductive sequences were analyzed. TCRdb itself trimmed the public reads at Q25 with fastp, ran MiXCR and retained productive beta chains. Duplicate CDR3 protein sequences are folded into a single record with the most common DNA and genes. Clone size and V and J calls follow TCRdb, not the original study. In this sample the table shows fewer than 900,000 distinct CDR3 sequences, around a sixth of which occur a single time. Under 15% of the sample comes from the top ten.

Broad study findings and their caveats: A weaker excess of twin sharing was found in beta out-of-frame sequences because the signal-to-noise ratio was lowered by fewer shared sequences. Out-of-frame TCR alpha sharing in monozygotic twins was systematically underestimated by recombination models, whereas sharing between unrelated individuals was in agreement with the recombination models. Zero-insertion analyses could be partly confounded by invariant T cells such as MAIT and iNKT, though diverse VJ usage argued against such confounding for most clonotypes. Fewer insertions were carried by abundant cord blood beta clonotypes; a weaker similar trend was observed in young adult naive repertoires, while no such trend was observed in memory repertoires. Compared with coincidental sharing between unrelated individuals, an excess of low generation-probability sequences was observed among out-of-frame TCR alpha sequences shared between twins. Because the same donors could not be followed over many years, conclusions were based on cross-sectional statistical analysis.

Every donor in the study was a healthy Caucasian. Three pairs of female monozygotic twins, all aged roughly 18 to 30 years, were included in the twin cohort. The RNA used for TCR libraries was isolated from peripheral blood mononuclear cells. These same data were also listed under a study on T cells expressing NK-cell markers. The second paper further reports: TCR beta-chain repertoires were profiled in sorted CD3+CD56+NKG2C+, CD3+CD56+NKG2C- and CD3+CD56-NKG2C+ T-cell subsets from about 8 donors. Among the eight sequenced donors, only one was HCMV-seronegative, while the other seven were HCMV-seropositive. To restrict sorting to alphabetaTCR-expressing T cells, an anti-gammadeltaTCR antibody was added in several experiments. For about 6 donors, the dominant CD3+CD56+NKG2C+ clonotypes were among the top 10 CD8+ clonotypes and accounted for about 1.0-7.5% of CD8+ T cells. Those dominant clonotypes were again the most abundant among CD3+CD56-NKG2C+ cells in a few donors, at roughly 25-65%. Whether the expanded NKG2C-expressing T cell clones were specific for HCMV antigens was left unclear. The study sequenced eight donors, all healthy volunteers chosen at random: three men and five women. HCMV serostatus was determined by detecting HCMV-specific IgG in serum with a commercial ELISA kit. For five to seven donors, unsorted PBMC were also used to sequence bulk peripheral blood T-cell repertoires. Reads were demultiplexed and grouped by UMI with MIGEC, and clonotypes were assembled and quantified with MiTCR. To exclude erroneous sequences, any TCR cDNA sequence not supported by at least two reads was discarded. The tcR package was used for downstream repertoire analysis, with clonotypes matched between fractions based on CDR3 nucleotide sequence plus V segment. VDJmatch was used to annotate antigen specificity against VDJdb, with one amino acid substitution in CDR3 permitted.

The sequence links TRBV7-9 to TRBJ2-1; TRBD2 fits 7 bases in the junction. This receptor was taken from a woman younger than 35 in good health. The specimen sequenced was PBMCs. Here is the DNA: TGTGCCAGCAGCTTAGGGGCTAGCGGCGGCTACAATGAGCAGTTCTTC. The translation is CASSLGASGGYNEQFF. With the portions outside the CDR3 filled from the reference TRBV7-9 and TRBJ2-1 genes, the complete variable region becomes DTGVSQNPRHKITKRGQNVTFRCDPISEHNRLYWYRQTLGQGPEFLTYFQNEAQLEKSRLLSDRFSAERPKGSFSTLEIQRTEQGDSAMYLCASSLGASGGYNEQFFGPGTRLTVL.